These T cell receptor beta chains were read from a single sample in a study of blood T cell repertoires in COVID-19. TCRdb's copy holds only in-frame clones and misses some; the assay was immunoSEQ multiplex PCR. The sample lists 250,000 to 350,000 clones; about 90% were seen once. Sequencing was carried out using peripheral blood. The origin of the receptors is a woman aged 45-65 years who had recovered from COVID-19. The CDR3 runs from the conserved cysteine through the conserved F or W. A D gene is named only where the DNA matches it firmly. Some rows have no size entry. The others give once, few or many, or a class for an expanded clone.

TRBD2,TRBV9,once,TRBJ2-5,TGTGCCAGCAGCGTAGTGGGTGGCGGGGGGGCGGAGACCCAGTACTTC,CASSVVGGGGAETQYF
TRBD1,TRBV6-5,.,TRBJ2-4,TGTGCCAGCAGCCCGACAGGGGTGGCCAAAAACATTCAGTACTTC,CASSPTGVAKNIQYF
.,TRBV27,.,TRBJ2-3,TGTGCCAGCAGCTCTAGCAGCACAGATACGCAGTATTTT,CASSSSSTDTQYF
TRBD1,TRBV25-1,.,TRBJ1-1,TGTGCCAGCAGTGAATTTGGGACAGGGGGGAGGACTGAAGCTTTCTTT,CASSEFGTGGRTEAFF
TRBD1,TRBV28,few,TRBJ1-2,TGTGCCAGCATTAAAAACAGGGGGCCTGCTAACTATGGCTACACCTTC,CASIKNRGPANYGYTF
.,TRBV28,.,TRBJ2-1,TGTGCCAGCTCTTCCACTGGTACCTACAATGAGCAGTTCTTC,CASSSTGTYNEQFF
.,TRBV7-2,.,TRBJ2-1,TGTGCCAGCTCACAAGCGGCTCTAGGCCTAGCTAACTACAATGAGCAGTTCTTC,CASSQAALGLANYNEQFF
.,TRBV27,.,TRBJ1-1,TGTGCCAGCAGTTTGGGGAGCTTGAACACTGAAGCTTTCTTT,CASSLGSLNTEAFF
TRBD2,TRBV20-1,.,TRBJ2-5,TGCAGTGCTAGTCCCCCGGGACTAGCCTTACAAGAGACCCAGTACTTC,CSASPPGLALQETQYF
.,TRBV28,.,TRBJ1-3,TGTGCCAGCAGTGTACAGTCACCTGGAAACACCATATATTTT,CASSVQSPGNTIYF
TRBD1,TRBV2,.,TRBJ1-1,TGTGCCAGAAATGACAGGGAAGCCCCTGAAGCTTTCTTT,CARNDREAPEAFF
TRBD2,TRBV7-2,.,TRBJ2-7,TGTGCCAGCAGCAAAAGCGGGGGTACCTCCTACGAGCAGTACTTC,CASSKSGGTSYEQYF
TRBD2,TRBV9,.,TRBJ2-5,TGTGCCAGCAGCGTAGTAGCGGGAGAGGAGACCCAGTACTTC,CASSVVAGEETQYF
.,TRBV20-1,.,TRBJ1-2,TGCAGTGCTACCGACACGCAGGGCTACACCTTC,CSATDTQGYTF
TRBD2,TRBV9,.,TRBJ2-2,TGTGCCAGCAGCGGGGGACTAGCGGGTACGACCGGGGAGCTGTTTTTT,CASSGGLAGTTGELFF
.,TRBV28,.,TRBJ1-5,TGTGCCAGCACTTCCGCGGGGGGAAGCAATCAGCCCCAGCATTTT,CASTSAGGSNQPQHF
.,TRBV27,.,TRBJ2-5,TGTGCCAGCAGCCCGGGGTTGAGGGAAGAGACCCAGTACTTC,CASSPGLREETQYF
TRBD1,TRBV3-1/TRBV3-2,many,TRBJ1-2,TGTGCCGGCCGTACCGGGACAGCCACGGGGGGCTACACCTTC,CAGRTGTATGGYTF
.,TRBV7-2,large,TRBJ1-6,TGTGCCAGCAGCTTAGGGGTTATAACAGGCAATTCACCCCTCCACTTT,CASSLGVITGNSPLHF
TRBD2,TRBV27,.,TRBJ2-3,TGTGCCAGCGGCGGGGGGGCTTTCACAGATACGCAGTATTTT,CASGGGAFTDTQYF
TRBD1,TRBV7-2,.,TRBJ1-2,TGTGCCAGCAGCTTAGAGACAGGGGGCTATGGCTACACCTTC,CASSLETGGYGYTF
TRBD1,TRBV4-2,.,TRBJ2-3,TGTGCCAGCAGCCGGCGACAGGGGAGCACAGATACGCAGTATTTT,CASSRRQGSTDTQYF
.,TRBV6-5,few,TRBJ1-1,TGTGCCAGCAGTTACACAGTGGGCACTGAAGCTTTCTTT,CASSYTVGTEAFF
.,TRBV1,.,TRBJ2-3,TGCACCAGCAGCCCAAGTAATCGGCTAGCGGTCACAGATACGCAGTATTTT,CTSSPSNRLAVTDTQYF
TRBD2,TRBV7-9,.,TRBJ2-7,TGTGCCAGCAGCTCCCGGGGCGGGGGGACCCACGAGCAGTACTTC,CASSSRGGGTHEQYF
.,TRBV3-1/TRBV3-2,.,TRBJ2-1,TGTGCCAGCAGCCAGAACATCCTTGGAGACAATGAGCAGTTCTTC,CASSQNILGDNEQFF
TRBD1,TRBV28,.,TRBJ1-2,TGTGCCAGCAGACTGGGGACAGCCTCTAACTATGGCTACACCTTC,CASRLGTASNYGYTF
TRBD2,TRBV9,.,TRBJ2-2,TGTGCCAGCAGCGTAGGGGGGGGCACCGGGGAGCTGTTTTTT,CASSVGGGTGELFF
.,TRBV19,.,TRBJ2-2,TGTGCCAGTAGTATAGCAGCGAACACCGGGGAGCTGTTTTTT,CASSIAANTGELFF
.,TRBV5-5,.,TRBJ2-5,TGTGCCAGCAGCTGGCCGTGGGGGCTGGAAGAGACCCAGTACTTC,CASSWPWGLEETQYF
TRBD2,TRBV6-5,once,TRBJ2-5,TGTGCCAGCACCAAGCGGGGTCGGGAGACCCAGTACTTC,CASTKRGRETQYF
.,TRBV25-1,.,TRBJ2-1,TGTGCCAGCAGTGCCCCGGGGAGCGTCGCCTACAATGAGCAGTTCTTC,CASSAPGSVAYNEQFF
.,TRBV6-2/TRBV6-3,.,TRBJ2-1,TGTGCCAGCAGCATCAACTTACTAGACAATGAGCAGTTCTTC,CASSINLLDNEQFF
.,TRBV4-3,many,TRBJ1-1,TGCGCCAGCAGCCAAGTCCCAGCGGCCACTGAAGCTTTCTTT,CASSQVPAATEAFF
.,TRBV7-9,once,TRBJ2-7,TGTGCCAGCAGCTTAGCGCGAGGCAGCTCCTACGAGCAGTACTTC,CASSLARGSSYEQYF
TRBD1,TRBV11-2,.,TRBJ1-2,TGTGCCAGCAGCTTTTCAGGGGGCAGGCGCTACACCTTC,CASSFSGGRRYTF
TRBD1,TRBV3-1/TRBV3-2,.,TRBJ1-2,TGTGCCAGCAGCCATTGGGACAGGGAGTCTGGCTACACCTTC,CASSHWDRESGYTF
.,TRBV6-2/TRBV6-3,.,TRBJ1-4,TGTGCCAGCAGTTACGAAGGCGGCGGGGCAACTAATGAAAAACTGTTTTTT,CASSYEGGGATNEKLFF
TRBD1,TRBV5-6,.,TRBJ1-6,TGTGCCAGCAGCTCGGGACAGGGGATTCGATCACCCCTCCACTTT,CASSSGQGIRSPLHF
TRBD1,TRBV19,once,TRBJ1-1,TGTGCCAGTCAATCAGGGGGCGCGGAGATTGAAGCTTTCTTT,CASQSGGAEIEAFF
TRBD1,TRBV20-1,.,TRBJ2-3,TGCAGTGCTAGTCCGGGACAGGGGATCCCAGATACGCAGTATTTT,CSASPGQGIPDTQYF
.,TRBV29-1,.,TRBJ2-5,TGCAGTGGGAGCCCGAGGGTCCGAGGAGAGACCCAGTACTTC,CSGSPRVRGETQYF
TRBD1,TRBV28,.,TRBJ1-4,TGTGCCAGCAGGCTCGACAGGGGCCTTAATGAAAAACTGTTTTTT,CASRLDRGLNEKLFF
.,TRBV30,.,TRBJ1-2,TGTGCCTGGAGTCGTTTGTTGGGCGCATCAAACTATGGCTACACCTTC,CAWSRLLGASNYGYTF
TRBD1,TRBV5-1,.,TRBJ2-7,TGCGCCAGCAGCCTACGCTCCCCGGGACAGGGGATCGAGCAGTACTTC,CASSLRSPGQGIEQYF
.,TRBV10-2,.,TRBJ1-3,TGCGCCAGCAGTGACCCTCCGGGACAACTCTCTGGAAACACCATATATTTT,CASSDPPGQLSGNTIYF
.,TRBV30,.,TRBJ1-4,TGTGCCTGGAGTGTAGGGGGTTTCAGTGAAAAACTGTTTTTT,CAWSVGGFSEKLFF
.,TRBV7-2,.,TRBJ2-2,TGTGCCAGCAGCTTGCGACAGAACACCGGGGAGCTGTTTTTT,CASSLRQNTGELFF
TRBD2,TRBV11-3,few,TRBJ2-1,TGTGCCAGCAGCTTAACCTTAAGCGGGAACAATGAGCAGTTCTTC,CASSLTLSGNNEQFF
.,TRBV11-2,.,TRBJ1-1,TGTGCCAGCAGCTCAGACTATCTTGCCACTGAAGCTTTCTTT,CASSSDYLATEAFF
.,TRBV5-5,.,TRBJ2-7,TGTGCCAGCAGCTTGGGGGGGTCGGCGGGAATTTACGAGCAGTACTTC,CASSLGGSAGIYEQYF
.,TRBV6-1,.,TRBJ1-2,TGTGCCAGCAGTGAGTCAGTCCCGGGGAATCGACACTATGGCTACACCTTC,CASSESVPGNRHYGYTF
.,TRBV5-8,.,TRBJ2-3,TGTGCCAGCAGCTTGGATGGTCACAGAGCAGATACGCAGTATTTT,CASSLDGHRADTQYF